These 15 T cell receptor beta chains were all obtained from the same sample, sequenced in a study of T cells after yellow fever vaccination. MiXCR was run by TCRdb on the 5' RACE reads, yielding one entry per CDR3 protein. Here the sample spans about 130,000 distinct CDR3 sequences, 5% to 7.5% being singletons. The input for sequencing was CD4+ T cells sorted from PBMCs, taken 10 days after the yellow fever booster vaccination. The receptors derive from a man younger than 40 who received the YFV17D yellow fever vaccine.

This clonotype was found many times. The rearrangement uses TRBV5-5 and TRBJ2-1, with D perhaps given as TRBD1 or TRBD2 (6 bases each). This CDR3 spans 16 amino acids. V lost 4 bases and J lost 2, with 16 bases in between. Germline CDR1 is SGHKS and CDR2 is YYEKEE (reference sequence). CDR3 sequence: CASSPGAGATYNEQFF. The CDR3 DNA sequence: TGTGCCAGCAGCCCGGGGGCAGGGGCCACCTACAATGAGCAGTTCTTC. The entire variable domain, with the rest obtained from reference TRBV5-5 and TRBJ2-1, is as follows: DAGVTQSPTHLIKTRGQQVTLRCSPISGHKSVSWYQQVLGQGPQFIFQYYEKEERGRGNFPDRFSARQFPNYSSELNVNALLLGDSALYLCASSPGAGATYNEQFFGPGTRLTVL.

This clonotype was counted between two and nine times. The chain is built from TRBV12-3 or TRBV12-4 and TRBJ1-1; D is undetermined. This CDR3 is built from 8 residues. V lost 8 bases and J lost 10, with 5 bases in between. DNA for the CDR3: TGTGCCAGCGGGAGAGCTTTCTTT. It is translated as CASGRAFF.

This clonotype was counted at least ten times. V is TRBV20-1 and J is TRBJ2-3, with D perhaps matching TRBD1 (6 bases). Deletions cut 6 bases from V and 2 bases from J, with 18 bases between. CDR3 length: 15 amino acids. Germline CDR1 is DFQATT and CDR2 is SNEGSKA (reference sequence). CDR3 in amino acids: CSAPTADSFTDTQYF. The CDR3 DNA reads TGCAGTGCGCCAACCGCGGACAGCTTCACAGATACGCAGTATTTT.

As for this clonotype: Possible read error: a much larger clone is one base away. The chain couples TRBV12-3 or TRBV12-4 to TRBJ2-2, with 7 bases lining up with TRBD1. V lost 7 bases, J lost 2 bases, and 1 base stayed unmatched. This CDR3 region has 13 residues. The CDR3 spells CASNRGNTGELFF. The CDR3 coding sequence is TGTGCCAGCAACAGGGGTAACACCGGGGAGCTGTTTTTT.

This clonotype was seen repeatedly, ten times or more. The chain joins TRBV7-9 to TRBJ2-5, with unresolved D. Trimming took 5 bases from V and 5 from J, leaving 9 bases between them. Germline values: CDR1 SEHNR, CDR2 FQNEAQ (reference sequence). The CDR3 has 12 residues. CDR3: CASSPGLETQYF. The CDR3 region has the DNA TGTGCCAGCAGCCCAGGTCTGGAGACCCAGTACTTC.

This clonotype was detected ten times or more. The genes are TRBV7-2 and TRBJ2-7; 7 bases match TRBD1. The length of the CDR3 is 16 residues. CDR1 and CDR2 (germline): SGHTA, FQGNSA. J was trimmed by 4 bases and V by 0 bases; bases with no gene match: 9. CDR3 coding DNA: TGTGCCAGCAGCTTAGCGCCGGGGCAGGGGGAATACGAGCAGTACTTC. Encoded protein: CASSLAPGQGEYEQYF.

This clonotype was observed many times. The chain couples TRBV12-3 or TRBV12-4 to TRBJ2-1; the D gene could be TRBD1 or TRBD2 (5 bases each). This CDR3 has 13 residues. V was trimmed by 5 bases and J by 12 bases, leaving 17 bases between them. CDR3 DNA: TGTGCCAGCAGTCCCCAACGGGGCGCAGGGCAGTTCTTC. Translated, it gives CASSPQRGAGQFF.

Ten or more counts support this clonotype. The V gene is TRBV7-8, the J gene TRBJ2-2; 7 bases line up with TRBD2. The J segment lost 8 bases and the V segment lost 8 bases, leaving 14 bases of the junction unmatched. The CDR3 totals 15 residues. CDR1 SGHVS and CDR2 FQNEAQ come from the germline V gene. This chain's CDR3 is CASRSSGNMAGELFF. CDR3 in DNA: TGTGCCAGCCGATCAAGCGGGAACATGGCTGGGGAGCTGTTTTTT.

This clonotype came up many times. The chain recombines TRBV5-6 with TRBJ1-1, with D perhaps matching TRBD1 (5 bases). Looked up from germline, CDR1 is SGHDT and CDR2 is YYEEEE. The CDR3 loop spans 14 amino acids. The V gene lost 3 bases and the J gene lost 1 base, with 10 bases spanning the gap. CDR3 loop: CASSWDWTNTEAFF. The CDR3 nucleotides read TGTGCCAGCAGCTGGGACTGGACGAACACTGAAGCTTTCTTT.

This clonotype appeared many times. This chain connects TRBV5-1 to TRBJ2-1; 7 bases match TRBD2. Germline lookup yields CDR1 SGHRS and CDR2 YFSETQ. With V trimmed by 0 bases and J by 3 bases, 6 bases remained unmatched. The CDR3 length is 16 residues. The CDR3 DNA reads TGCGCCAGCAGCTTGGTGGCGGGAGCTAGCTACAATGAGCAGTTCTTC. This encodes CASSLVAGASYNEQFF.

In this sample, this clonotype turned up many times. The chain carries TRBV5-1 and TRBJ2-1, with D tentatively TRBD1 (5 bases). This CDR3 comprises 20 residues. CDR1 and CDR2 (germline): SGHRS, YFSETQ. With 9 bases removed from V and 1 base from J, the gap between germline ends came to 32 bases. CDR3 bases: TGCGCCAACAGACAGCATCATAAGGCCCCTTATAGACAATCCTACAATGAGCAGTTCTTC. Translating it yields CANRQHHKAPYRQSYNEQFF.

This clonotype has a count of ten or more. The chain has TRBV20-1 and TRBJ2-5; either TRBD1 or TRBD2 may supply D (5 bases each). The CDR3 has 15 residues. V was pared by 3 bases and J by 4 bases, with 18 bases between. Germline CDR1 and CDR2: DFQATT and SNEGSKA (reference sequence). CDR3 amino acids: CSASVPGRPRETQYF. The CDR3 DNA reads as TGCAGTGCTAGTGTCCCGGGACGTCCACGAGAGACCCAGTACTTC.

This clonotype occurred many times. This chain uses TRBV12-3 or TRBV12-4 with TRBJ2-5; D possibly corresponds to TRBD2 (5 bases). Trimming cost V 4 bases and J 5 bases, with 11 bases left between them. CDR3 length equals 13 residues. The CDR3 DNA reads as TGTGCCAGCAGTTCCCTAGCTCGGGAGACCCAGTACTTC. Encoded protein: CASSSLARETQYF.

This clonotype came up a few times. The V and J genes are TRBV10-1 and TRBJ2-3, with D possibly called TRBD1 or TRBD2 (5 bases each). Trimming removed 3 bases at V and 6 bases at J, with 13 bases between. The CDR3 covers 14 residues. Germline loops: CDR1 WNHNN, CDR2 SYGVQD (reference sequence). CDR3 nucleotide sequence: TGCGCCAGCAGTGATGGGGGTCCGGGGGATACGCAGTATTTT. It specifies CASSDGGPGDTQYF.

The chain couples TRBV12-2 to TRBJ1-4. TRBV12-2 is an annotated pseudogene. The CDR3 is 14 residues long. Here the CDR3 DNA reads TGTGCAAGTCGCCTTCGGGCCCAGCCGGAAAAACTGTTTTTT. Translating it yields CASRLRAQPEKLFF.